One and the same sample provided the 27 T cell receptor beta chains below, sequenced in a study of CD8 T cells in Susac syndrome. It was with random hexamers that 0.5 to 1 ug RNA was reverse transcribed. TCRdb re-called the immunoSEQ multiplex PCR reads with MiXCR, one entry per CDR3 protein. This table holds some 260,000 distinct CDR3 sequences, around 83% found once. The sample comprised CD8+ T cells from PBMCs. The receptor source for this set is a human donor with multiple sclerosis.

The V and J genes are TRBV16 and TRBJ1-2, with TRBD1 matching 9 bases. The CDR3 consists of 12 residues. With V trimmed by 2 bases and J by 10 bases, 2 bases remained unmatched. Germline loops: CDR1 KGHSY, CDR2 FQNENV. Written as DNA, the CDR3 is TGTGCCAGCAGCCAAAGACAGGGGGACTACACCTTC. Amino acid sequence: CASSQRQGDYTF. The entire variable domain, with the rest obtained from reference TRBV16 and TRBJ1-2, is as follows: GEEVAQTPKHLVRGEGQKAKLYCAPIKGHSYVFWYQQVLKNEFKFLISFQNENVFDETGMPKERFSAKCLPNSPCSLEIQATKLEDSAVYFCASSQRQGDYTFGSGTRLTVV.

The rearrangement joins TRBV5-1 to TRBJ1-2; 10 nucleotides align to TRBD1. Germline V gene data show CDR1 as SGHRS and CDR2 as YFSETQ. V gave up 4 bases and J gave up 3 bases; unmatched junction bases: 9. This CDR3 has 16 residues. CDR3 DNA: TGCGCCAGCAGCCCACTAGTCGGACAGGGGGACTATGGCTACACCTTC. Translated: CASSPLVGQGDYGYTF.

The chain links TRBV7-3 to TRBJ2-1, with TRBD2 matching over 11 bases. CDR1 is SGHTA, CDR2 FQGTGA, per germline. After removal of 5 bases from V and 3 bases from J, the junction contained 9 bases not matched to a gene. The CDR3 contains 17 residues. The CDR3 region is CASSQMGTSGDYNEQFF. DNA for the CDR3: TGTGCCAGCAGCCAAATGGGGACTAGCGGAGACTACAATGAGCAGTTCTTC.

The chain has TRBV5-1 and TRBJ1-1; a possible D gene is TRBD1 (5 bases). Germline V gene lookup returns CDR1 SGHRS and CDR2 YFSETQ. The CDR3 has 15 amino acids. V was cut by 4 bases and J by 1 base, with 14 bases left in between. CDR3 nucleotide sequence: TGCGCCAGCAGCGCCTGGGTAGACAGGAACACTGAAGCTTTCTTT. Translated, it gives CASSAWVDRNTEAFF.

This clonotype showed up just once. This sequence joins TRBV6-2 or TRBV6-3 and TRBJ2-7, with TRBD2 matching 10 bases. The V gene's germline CDR1 is MNHEY and CDR2 SVGEGT. CDR3 length: 14 amino acids. V lost 0 bases to trimming and J lost 12 bases; unmatched junction nucleotides: 8. This CDR3 reads CASSYSPSGRASYF. CDR3 nucleotides: TGTGCCAGCAGTTACTCCCCCAGCGGGAGGGCCTCGTACTTC.

This clonotype was recorded only once. The chain employs TRBV7-6 and TRBJ2-7; 9 bases line up with TRBD2. CDR1 is SGHVS and CDR2 is FNYEAQ in the germline V gene. The CDR3 spans 14 residues. Trimming at V came to 3 bases and at J to 5 bases, leaving 5 bases not matched to a gene. CDR3 residues: CASSLTSGPHEQYF. CDR3 coding DNA: TGTGCCAGCAGCTTGACTAGCGGACCCCACGAGCAGTACTTC.

The chain couples TRBV5-1 to TRBJ1-2; 7 bases match TRBD1. Germline CDR1 reads SGHRS; CDR2 reads YFSETQ. After removal of 2 bases from V and 6 bases from J, the junction contained 19 bases not matched to a gene. The CDR3 length is 18 residues. The CDR3 is CASSFARQGGPLDDGYTF. CDR3 sequence (DNA): TGCGCCAGCAGCTTTGCCCGACAGGGAGGTCCACTTGACGATGGCTACACCTTC.

The gene calls are TRBV19 and TRBJ1-1; TRBD1 is a possible D gene (5 bases). The V gene's germline CDR1 is LNHDA and CDR2 SQIVND (reference sequence). This CDR3 spans 14 amino acids. Trimming shortened V by 7 bases and J by 3 bases, and 15 bases separated the two germline ends. The CDR3 DNA is TGTGCCAGTAAACCCAGGGTGGTTCACACTGAAGCTTTCTTT. Translated: CASKPRVVHTEAFF.

The V call is TRBV11-2, the J call TRBJ2-7, with D possibly being TRBD2 (6 bases). Germline V gene lookup returns CDR1 SGHAT and CDR2 FQNNGV. This CDR3 comprises 15 residues. V lost 6 bases and J lost 5, with 20 bases in between. The CDR3: CASRNSRRAWNEQYF. CDR3 DNA: TGTGCCAGCAGAAATAGCCGGAGGGCCTGGAACGAGCAGTACTTC. Drawing the rest from reference TRBV11-2 and TRBJ2-7, the complete variable domain is EAGVAQSPRYKIIEKRQSVAFWCNPISGHATLYWYQQILGQGPKLLIQFQNNGVVDDSQLPKDRFSAERLKGVDSTLKIQPAKLEDSAVYLCASRNSRRAWNEQYFGPGTRLTVT.

This chain connects TRBV27 to TRBJ2-1, with 7 bases lining up with TRBD2. V lost 1 base and J lost 2; bases outside the gene matches: 8. The germline V gene has CDR1 MNHEY and CDR2 SMNVEV (reference sequence). The CDR3 has 17 amino acids. The chain's CDR3 is CASSLWGGRGTYNEQFF. In DNA form, the CDR3 reads TGTGCCAGCAGTTTATGGGGCGGGAGAGGGACCTACAATGAGCAGTTCTTC.

This clonotype came up once. This chain links TRBV4-1 with TRBJ2-1; D may be TRBD1 or TRBD2 (6 bases each). CDR3 length: 20 amino acids. The germline V and J ends were trimmed by 2 bases and 8 bases, with 31 bases remaining between them. Germline V gene sequence: CDR1 MGHRA, CDR2 YSYEKL. In DNA, the CDR3 is TGCGCCAGCAGCCAACCAGAGAACGGGGGCCGGGGGAACCTGTGGGATGAGCAGTTCTTC. This encodes CASSQPENGGRGNLWDEQFF.

This chain joins TRBV9 and TRBJ2-1, with TRBD2 identical over 14 bases. The CDR3 totals 16 residues. The germline V gene encodes CDR1 SGDLS and CDR2 YYNGEE. J gave up 6 bases and V 3 bases, and 5 bases lay outside the gene matches. CDR3 in DNA: TGTGCCAGCAGCGAAAGACTAGCGGGAGGGCCCAATGAGCAGTTCTTC. It is translated as CASSERLAGGPNEQFF. Combining the CDR3 with reference TRBV9 and TRBJ2-1 gives the whole variable domain DSGVTQTPKHLITATGQRVTLRCSPRSGDLSVYWYQQSLDQGLQFLIQYYNGEERAKGNILERFSAQQFPDLHSELNLSSLELGDSALYFCASSERLAGGPNEQFFGPGTRLTVL.

The chain employs TRBV27 and TRBJ2-7; TRBD1 is a possible D gene (5 bases). Between the trimmed V and J ends, which lost 6 bases and 6 bases, there was a span of 15 bases. The CDR3 is 13 residues long. Germline loops: CDR1 MNHEY, CDR2 SMNVEV (reference sequence). The CDR3 here is CASSSLGRSEQYF. In nucleotides, the CDR3 is TGTGCCAGCAGCTCTCTGGGGCGCTCCGAGCAGTACTTC.

This clonotype was counted a few times. The chain links TRBV25-1 to TRBJ2-3, with D unresolved. Trimming took off 1 base at V and 4 bases at J, with 0 bases between the two ends. The germline V gene has CDR1 MGHDK and CDR2 SYGVNS. The CDR3 has 11 residues. The CDR3 DNA reads TGTGCCAGCAGTGAATCAGATACGCAGTATTTT. Its protein product is CASSESDTQYF.

V is TRBV7-6 and J is TRBJ2-2; 7 bases agree with TRBD1. V lost 7 bases to trimming and J lost 1 base; unmatched junction nucleotides: 3. This CDR3 comprises 14 residues. CDR1 is SGHVS and CDR2 is FNYEAQ in the germline V gene. CDR3 in DNA: TGTGCCAGCATGACAGGGCTGAACACCGGGGAGCTGTTTTTT. Protein product: CASMTGLNTGELFF.

This rearrangement joins TRBV10-3 to TRBJ2-1, with D possibly TRBD2 on 5 matching bases. The germline V gene encodes CDR1 ENHRY and CDR2 SYGVKD. Trimming stripped 3 bases from V and 5 bases from J, with 5 bases between. This CDR3 has 12 amino acids. This CDR3 reads CAISDGNNEQFF. CDR3 coding DNA: TGTGCCATCAGTGACGGGAACAATGAGCAGTTCTTC.

The rearrangement uses TRBV29-1 and TRBJ2-2, with D perhaps matching TRBD2 (6 bases). Germline loops: CDR1 SQVTM, CDR2 ANQGSEA. The V gene lost 1 base and the J gene lost 0 bases, with 15 bases spanning the gap. The CDR3 extends over 17 amino acids. Written as DNA, the CDR3 is TGCAGCGTTGAAGGCGCGGAGGGCGGGACGAACACCGGGGAGCTGTTTTTT. The encoded protein is CSVEGAEGGTNTGELFF.

This clonotype was seen only once. The genes are TRBV12-3 or TRBV12-4 and TRBJ1-3; D call uncertain. V gave up 11 bases and J gave up 0 bases, with 14 bases separating them. The CDR3 loop spans 14 amino acids. The CDR3: CAVLQRFSGNTIYF. The CDR3 region has the DNA TGTGCCGTTCTACAGCGGTTCTCTGGAAACACCATATATTTT.

This clonotype was seen only a few times. J is TRBJ1-1 and V is TRBV6-5; D possibly corresponds to TRBD1 (5 bases). Germline V lookup: CDR1 MNHEY, CDR2 SVGAGI. Trimming shortened V by 1 base and J by 5 bases, and 8 bases separated the two germline ends. The CDR3 is 13 residues long. CDR3 sequence: CASSYLGRTEAFF. CDR3 nucleotide sequence: TGTGCCAGCAGTTACTTGGGGCGGACTGAAGCTTTCTTT.

The rearrangement joins TRBV27 to TRBJ1-5; unclear D gene. Germline-derived CDR1 and CDR2 are MNHEY and SMNVEV (reference sequence). Trimming stripped 2 bases from V and 9 bases from J, with 11 bases between. This CDR3 comprises 13 residues. CDR3: CASSLRPPRPQHF. Written as DNA, the CDR3 is TGTGCCAGCAGTTTACGGCCTCCCCGGCCCCAGCATTTT.

The chain recombines TRBV27 with TRBJ2-3; TRBD2 might be the D (5 bases). Germline V CDR1 and CDR2: MNHEY, SMNVEV (reference sequence). The CDR3 is made up of 13 amino acids. V lost 4 bases and J 3 bases, leaving 8 bases between the germline ends. The CDR3, as DNA: TGTGCCAGCAGTTGGAGGTTAACAGATACGCAGTATTTT. As protein: CASSWRLTDTQYF.

This rearrangement joins TRBV7-9 to TRBJ2-5; 7 bases agree with TRBD2. The V segment lost 5 bases and the J segment 4 bases; nucleotides outside the gene matches: 7. Germline V gene sequence: CDR1 SEHNR, CDR2 FQNEAQ (reference sequence). The CDR3 is made up of 14 amino acids. CDR3 sequence: CASSKGGAIETQYF. CDR3 DNA sequence: TGTGCCAGCAGCAAGGGAGGGGCTATAGAGACCCAGTACTTC.

V and J are TRBV5-4 and TRBJ2-2, with TRBD2 as a possible D gene (6 bases). CDR3 length equals 15 residues. Between the trimmed V and J ends, which lost 7 bases and 2 bases, there was a span of 15 bases. Per germline, CDR1 SGHNT and CDR2 YYREEE (reference sequence). In DNA form, the CDR3 reads TGTGCCAGCGAGGGTAGCGGAGTCAACACCGGGGAGCTGTTTTTT. This gives the protein CASEGSGVNTGELFF.

The J gene is TRBJ1-1, the V gene TRBV28; D gene unclear. This CDR3 is built from 12 residues. Germline CDR1 MDHEN, CDR2 SYDVKM. V dropped 5 bases and J dropped 2 bases, with 6 bases sitting between them. The CDR3 sequence is CASSTANTEAFF. CDR3 nucleotides: TGTGCCAGCAGTACGGCAAACACTGAAGCTTTCTTT. Using reference TRBV28 and TRBJ1-1 for the parts outside the CDR3, the full variable domain is DVKVTQSSRYLVKRTGEKVFLECVQDMDHENMFWYRQDPGLGLRLIYFSYDVKMKEKGDIPEGYSVSREKKERFSLILESASTNQTSMYLCASSTANTEAFFGQGTRLTVV.

The gene calls are TRBV12-3 or TRBV12-4 and TRBJ1-2; the D is unclear. The CDR3 length is 13 residues. The V end lost 4 bases, the J end lost 5 bases, and 11 bases lay between the germline ends. CDR3 protein: CASSSGPSYGYTF. CDR3 nucleotides: TGTGCCAGCAGTTCAGGACCTAGTTATGGCTACACCTTC.

The J gene is TRBJ2-7, the V gene TRBV27; 7 bases are shared with TRBD1. V was pared by 8 bases and J by 5 bases, with 9 bases of the junction left unmatched. The CDR3 extends over 13 amino acids. CDR1 and CDR2 (germline): MNHEY, SMNVEV (reference sequence). CDR3 nucleotide sequence: TGTGCCAGCGGCCTATACAGGGGAAACGAGCAGTACTTC. As protein: CASGLYRGNEQYF.

The chain has TRBV4-2 and TRBJ1-3; 7 bases align to TRBD1. Germline V gene lookup returns CDR1 LGHNA and CDR2 YNFKEQ. With 3 bases clipped from V and 8 bases from J, the junction kept 10 bases outside the gene matches. The length of the CDR3 is 15 residues. CDR3 residues: CASSQTIDREDTIYF. In DNA form, the CDR3 reads TGTGCCAGCAGCCAGACGATAGACAGGGAGGACACCATATATTTT.